The 31 T cell receptor beta chains given below trace back to one sample, sequenced in a study of OX40 agonist ivuxolimab in advanced cancers. Assay used: immunoSEQ multiplex PCR; TCRdb lists only in-frame clones, some missing. The repertoire consists of more than 9,500 clones, with 85% to 90% occurring once and the leading ten covering about 29%. The material sequenced was CD4+ or CD8+ T cells sorted from blood, taken in a trial of the OX40 agonist ivuxolimab. Receptor source: an adult with an advanced solid tumor such as melanoma, head and neck, liver or kidney cancer.

This clone is hyperexpanded in the sample. V usage is TRBV28 and J usage is TRBJ2-2, with D possibly TRBD1 on 5 matching bases. V lost 3 bases and J lost 4, with 21 bases in between. The CDR3 runs to 18 residues. The V gene's germline CDR1 is MDHEN and CDR2 SYDVKM. Here the CDR3 reads CASSFLGTDSLTTGELFF. CDR3 DNA: TGTGCCAGCAGTTTTCTCGGAACAGACAGTTTGACCACCGGGGAGCTGTTTTTT.

The rearrangement links TRBV21-1 to TRBJ2-7; the listed D gene, TRBD1, was not tested against the DNA. TRBV21-1 is described as a pseudogene. The CDR3 sequence is 15 residues long. CDR3 coding DNA: TGTGCCAGCAGAAAGAAGACAGGGGGCGTCGACGAGCAGTACTTC. It is translated as CASRKKTGGVDEQYF.

This chain uses TRBV12-5 with TRBJ2-3; D not certain. CDR3 length: 12 residues. V lost 7 bases, J lost 0 bases, and 5 bases lay in between. CDR1 and CDR2 (germline): LGHNT, FRNRAP. CDR3 amino acids: CASAWSTDTQYF. CDR3 bases: TGTGCTAGTGCTTGGAGCACAGATACGCAGTATTTT.

The rearrangement joins TRBV9 to TRBJ2-4; no reliable D call. Per the germline V gene, CDR1 is SGDLS and CDR2 is YYNGEE. Trimming shortened V by 0 bases and J by 0 bases, and 10 bases separated the two germline ends. The CDR3 has 16 residues. CDR3 amino acids: CASSVGGLLAKNIQYF. The DNA of the CDR3 is TGTGCCAGCAGCGTAGGTGGGCTTCTAGCCAAAAACATTCAGTACTTC.

This sequence joins TRBV10-2 and TRBJ2-3; 8 positions agree with TRBD1. The germline CDR1 and CDR2 sequences are WSHSY and SAAADI. V shed 4 bases, J shed 0 bases, and the junction held 6 bases outside the gene matches. This CDR3 contains 16 residues. The chain's CDR3 is CASSGQGLTSTDTQYF. The CDR3 DNA reads as TGCGCCAGCAGTGGACAGGGGCTTACTAGCACAGATACGCAGTATTTT.

The chain's CDR3 is CASEAGSYNEQFF. As DNA, the CDR3 is TGTGCCAGCGAAGCGGGTTCCTACAATGAGCAGTTCTTC. The gene calls are TRBV25-1 and TRBJ2-1, with a weak D call TRBD2 (6 bases). CDR3 size: 13 residues. From germline, CDR1 is MGHDK and CDR2 SYGVNS. Trimming removed 8 bases from V and 1 base from J, with 9 bases in between.

The CDR3 bases are TGTGCCAGCAGCGTAGGGGGAACCACAGATACGCAGTATTTT. It codes for CASSVGGTTDTQYF. The chain joins TRBV9 to TRBJ2-3; D not resolved. CDR1 SGDLS and CDR2 YYNGEE come from the germline V gene. The germline V and J ends were trimmed by 0 bases and 2 bases, with 7 bases remaining between them. The CDR3 contains 14 residues.

The chain carries TRBV27 and TRBJ2-7, with 7 bases that match TRBD1. The CDR3 contains 14 residues. The V gene end was trimmed by 5 bases and the J gene end by 4 bases; junction bases not matched to a gene: 8. Germline V CDR1 and CDR2: MNHEY, SMNVEV (reference sequence). The CDR3 nucleotides are TGTGCCAGCAGTCCCTTGCCGACAGGGTACGAGCAGTACTTC. It is translated as CASSPLPTGYEQYF.

The V and J genes are TRBV5-1 and TRBJ2-1; 9 bases match TRBD2. Looked up from germline, CDR1 is SGHRS and CDR2 is YFSETQ. V was pared by 3 bases and J by 6 bases, with 7 bases of the junction left unmatched. This CDR3 comprises 15 residues. The CDR3 sequence: CASSSGTSSVNEQFF. CDR3 in DNA: TGCGCCAGCAGCTCCGGGACTAGCTCGGTCAATGAGCAGTTCTTC.

The chain couples TRBV6-5 to TRBJ1-2, with a tentative D call TRBD1 (6 bases). Between the trimmed V and J ends, which lost 1 base and 4 bases, there was a span of 16 bases. CDR1 MNHEY and CDR2 SVGAGI come from the germline V gene. The CDR3 spans 16 residues. The CDR3 is CASSYWGGQDGYGYTF. The CDR3 DNA sequence: TGTGCCAGCAGTTACTGGGGGGGGCAGGATGGCTATGGCTACACCTTC.

The CDR3 region has the DNA TGCGCCAGCAGCCAAGCATACGCTAGCGGGTCTTTCAATGAGCAGTTCTTC. Amino acid sequence: CASSQAYASGSFNEQFF. This rearrangement joins TRBV4-3 to TRBJ2-1; 8 bases match TRBD2. Germline V gene data show CDR1 as LGHNA and CDR2 as YSLEER. The CDR3 has 17 residues. Germline trimming cut 1 base from V and 6 bases from J; bases unmatched to any gene: 11.

The rearrangement joins TRBV7-8 to TRBJ2-4, with D perhaps matching TRBD2 (6 bases). Trimming took off 1 base at V and 12 bases at J, with 16 bases between the two ends. Germline V gives CDR1 SGHVS, CDR2 FQNEAQ. This CDR3 is built from 14 residues. CDR3 sequence: CASSLDRAGSGQYF. The CDR3 DNA is TGTGCCAGCAGCTTAGACCGGGCGGGGAGCGGTCAGTACTTC.

This CDR3 reads CASSYEGVYNEQFF. In DNA, the CDR3 is TGTGCCAGCAGTTATGAGGGTGTCTACAATGAGCAGTTCTTC. This rearrangement joins TRBV6-6 to TRBJ2-1; a weak D match, TRBD2 (5 bases). The germline CDR1 and CDR2 sequences are MNHNY and SVGAGI (reference sequence). The V and J ends lost 3 bases and 3 bases respectively, with 9 bases between them. This CDR3 is built from 14 residues.

The V gene is TRBV6-9, the J gene TRBJ1-6; a weak D match, TRBD1 (6 bases). The CDR3 consists of 14 residues. Trimming took off 3 bases at V and 8 bases at J, with 11 bases between the two ends. Germline loops: CDR1 MNHGY, CDR2 SVAAGI. The CDR3 bases are TGTGCCAGCAGTTACGGGCGACAGGATTCACCCCTCCACTTT. Translation: CASSYGRQDSPLHF.

This clone was found a few times. The chain recombines TRBV6-5 with TRBJ2-7; possibly TRBD2 for D (6 bases). The CDR3 is 13 amino acids. Germline V gene sequence: CDR1 MNHEY, CDR2 SVGAGI. With 9 bases removed from V and 6 bases from J, the gap between germline ends came to 18 bases. CDR3: CASSYRAEGEQYF. The CDR3 DNA sequence: TGTGCCAGTTCCTATAGGGCGGAGGGCGAGCAGTACTTC.

The chain combines TRBV9 with TRBJ2-2, with 11 bases identical to TRBD2. Germline CDR1 is SGDLS and CDR2 is YYNGEE. V was pared by 3 bases and J by 7 bases, with 8 bases of the junction left unmatched. This CDR3 contains 16 residues. CDR3 protein: CASSELAGGPNGELFF. As DNA, the CDR3 is TGTGCCAGCAGCGAATTAGCGGGGGGGCCGAACGGGGAGCTGTTTTTT.

The chain couples TRBV9 to TRBJ2-7; D tentatively fits TRBD1 or TRBD2 (5 bases each). Trimming stripped 0 bases from V and 1 base from J, with 8 bases between. This CDR3 region has 14 residues. Germline V gene data show CDR1 as SGDLS and CDR2 as YYNGEE. CDR3 nucleotide sequence: TGTGCCAGCAGCGTAGGGGACGCGTCCTACGAGCAGTACTTC. It specifies CASSVGDASYEQYF. The full variable domain, completed using reference TRBV9 and TRBJ2-7, is DSGVTQTPKHLITATGQRVTLRCSPRSGDLSVYWYQQSLDQGLQFLIQYYNGEERAKGNILERFSAQQFPDLHSELNLSSLELGDSALYFCASSVGDASYEQYFGPGTRLTVT.

V usage is TRBV29-1 and J usage is TRBJ1-1; D remains ambiguous. V was cut by 0 bases and J by 5 bases, with 4 bases left in between. Germline-derived CDR1 and CDR2 are SQVTM and ANQGSEA. This CDR3 comprises 11 residues. CDR3 DNA: TGCAGCGTTGAAGATCTTACTGAAGCTTTCTTT. Translating it yields CSVEDLTEAFF.

This clone showed up just a few times. The chain couples TRBV2 to TRBJ2-5; D ambiguous. The V end was cut by 7 bases, the J end by 4 bases, with 10 bases between. CDR3 length: 12 amino acids. Looked up from germline, CDR1 is SNHLY and CDR2 is FYNNEI. The CDR3: CASKAVGETQYF. CDR3 sequence (DNA): TGTGCCAGCAAAGCCGTCGGAGAGACCCAGTACTTC.

The V gene is TRBV30, the J gene TRBJ2-1; D is perhaps TRBD1 or TRBD2 (5 bases each). V was trimmed by 5 bases and J by 0 bases, leaving 17 bases between them. The CDR3 has 16 amino acids. Germline V gene sequence: CDR1 GTSNPN, CDR2 SVGIG (reference sequence). The chain's CDR3 is CAWGGHSTSSYNEQFF. DNA for the CDR3: TGTGCCTGGGGAGGACACTCTACGAGCTCCTACAATGAGCAGTTCTTC.

The rearrangement joins TRBV7-2 to TRBJ2-5, with D tentatively TRBD2 (5 bases). The assigned J gene may be wrong: the sequence end matches TRBJ2-7 better. CDR3 length equals 14 residues. Germline values: CDR1 SGHTA, CDR2 FQGNSA. This CDR3 reads CASSFGLSGYEQYF. CDR3 nucleotide sequence: TGTGCCAGCAGCTTCGGACTGTCCGGGTACGAGCAGTACTTC.

The chain links TRBV2 to TRBJ2-2; TRBD1 agrees at 10 bases. With V trimmed by 3 bases and J by 1 base, 5 bases remained unmatched. The germline gives CDR1 SNHLY, CDR2 FYNNEI. The CDR3 is made up of 17 amino acids. CDR3 amino acids: CASSDPRDRGNTGELFF. The CDR3 nucleotides are TGTGCCAGCAGTGACCCCCGGGACAGGGGGAACACCGGGGAGCTGTTTTTT.

V is TRBV10-2 and J is TRBJ2-7; TRBD1 might be the D (5 bases). This CDR3 has 12 amino acids. V dropped 3 bases and J dropped 2 bases, with 5 bases sitting between them. Germline V CDR1 and CDR2: WSHSY, SAAADI. CDR3 sequence: CASSEGAYEQYF. The CDR3 DNA is TGCGCCAGCAGTGAAGGGGCCTACGAGCAGTACTTC.

This clone was found once. The chain uses TRBV11-1 and TRBJ1-2; D call uncertain. V lost 5 bases, J lost 7 bases, and 11 bases lay in between. Germline V CDR1 and CDR2: SGHAT, FQDESV (reference sequence). This CDR3 spans 12 amino acids. CDR3 in DNA: TGTGCCAGCAGCCAATTTATCGGTGGCTACACCTTC. Protein sequence: CASSQFIGGYTF.

V gene TRBV15 combines with J gene TRBJ1-3; weak D call: TRBD1 (6 bases). The CDR3 has 14 amino acids. Germline lookup yields CDR1 LNHNV and CDR2 YYDKDF (reference sequence). Trimming stripped 3 bases from V and 2 bases from J, with 8 bases between. The CDR3 loop reads CATSSRGTGNTIYF. The CDR3 DNA follows: TGTGCCACCAGCAGCAGGGGAACTGGAAACACCATATATTTT.

The V and J genes are TRBV9 and TRBJ2-1; 13 bases align to TRBD2. The CDR3 extends over 16 amino acids. V dropped 4 bases and J dropped 4; count of bases not matched to a gene: 5. Germline V gives CDR1 SGDLS, CDR2 YYNGEE. DNA for the CDR3: TGTGCCAGCAGCACGACTAGCGGGGGGCTTTACAATGAGCAGTTCTTC. It yields the protein CASSTTSGGLYNEQFF.

The rearrangement links TRBV7-8 to TRBJ1-5, with TRBD1 identical over 7 bases. Germline CDR1 and CDR2: SGHVS and FQNEAQ. Trimming cost V 1 base and J 0 bases; bases outside gene matches: 6. This CDR3 contains 17 residues. The CDR3 DNA follows: TGTGCCAGCAGCTTAGAAGGGGGCCCTTATAGCAATCAGCCCCAGCATTTT. Amino acids: CASSLEGGPYSNQPQHF.

This clone was observed a few times. The chain has TRBV6-5 and TRBJ2-5, with 13 bases fitting TRBD2. With 7 bases clipped from V and 5 bases from J, the junction kept 4 bases outside the gene matches. Germline CDR1 is MNHEY and CDR2 is SVGAGI. The length of the CDR3 is 14 residues. CDR3 nucleotides: TGTGCCAGCACCGGACTAGCGGGGGTTGAGACCCAGTACTTC. Translating it yields CASTGLAGVETQYF.

The table lists this clone with a few counts. The chain links TRBV7-8 to TRBJ2-3, with 13 positions matching TRBD2. The CDR3 is 15 amino acids. Germline V gene lookup returns CDR1 SGHVS and CDR2 FQNEAQ. Unmatched junction bases numbered 5, after V lost 5 bases and J lost 6 bases. In DNA, the CDR3 is TGTGCCAGCAGCCGGACTAGCGGGAGCTACGATACGCAGTATTTT. It encodes CASSRTSGSYDTQYF.

The rearrangement links TRBV4-1 to TRBJ2-6; D is unresolved. The V end lost 0 bases, the J end lost 4 bases, and 4 bases lay between the germline ends. The CDR3 sequence is 14 residues long. CDR1 is MGHRA and CDR2 is YSYEKL in the germline V gene. For the CDR3, the DNA is TGCGCCAGCAGCCAAGACGACGGGGCCAACGTCCTGACTTTC. The encoded protein is CASSQDDGANVLTF.

The gene calls are TRBV27 and TRBJ2-7; 10 bases line up with TRBD2. Germline-derived CDR1 and CDR2 are MNHEY and SMNVEV (reference sequence). This CDR3 comprises 15 residues. V was pared by 2 bases and J by 3 bases, with 4 bases of the junction left unmatched. CDR3 loop: CASSLSGRAGYEQYF. CDR3 sequence (DNA): TGTGCCAGCAGTTTAAGCGGGAGGGCCGGCTACGAGCAGTACTTC.